This is a list of T cell receptor beta chains from one sample in a study of blood T cell repertoires in COVID-19. Sequenced by immunoSEQ multiplex PCR; TCRdb stores in-frame clones only, minus some. The sample yields about 210,000 clones, roughly 75% seen once. The material sequenced was peripheral blood. The receptors originated from a woman between 65 and 79 years old with acute or convalescent COVID-19. The CDR3 runs from the conserved cysteine through the conserved F or W. A D gene is named only where the DNA matches it firmly. The listing skips clone size in some rows; elsewhere it reads once, few, many or a size class.

clone_size | j_call | d_call | v_call | cdr3_nt | cdr3_aa
. | TRBJ2-7 | TRBD1 | TRBV9 | TGTGCCAGCAGTGCCGGGACAGGGAACTACGAGCAGTACTTC | CASSAGTGNYEQYF
. | TRBJ2-1 | TRBD1 | TRBV9 | TGTGCCAGCAGCTATACGGGACAGGGGGCCTACAATGAGCAGTTCTTC | CASSYTGQGAYNEQFF
once | TRBJ2-4 | . | TRBV24-1 | TGTGCCACCAGTGTCGGGGGGCTGATGTACTTC | CATSVGGLMYF
. | TRBJ2-7 | . | TRBV6-2/TRBV6-3 | TGTGCCAGCAGTTATCGAGCACAGAGATACGAGCAGTACTTC | CASSYRAQRYEQYF
once | TRBJ1-3 | . | TRBV28 | TGTGCCAGCAGTTACGCCGGCTCTGGAAACACCATATATTTT | CASSYAGSGNTIYF
. | TRBJ1-4 | . | TRBV6-5 | TGTGCCAGCGTCTGGGAGTCGGGAAAACTGTTTTTT | CASVWESGKLFF
once | TRBJ1-1 | . | TRBV7-9 | TGTGCCAGCAGTCCAACCGGGGTAGGGACTGAAGCTTTCTTT | CASSPTGVGTEAFF
once | TRBJ1-2 | . | TRBV3-1/TRBV3-2 | TGTGCCAGCAGCGAGAGAACAGGCAATAACTATGGCTACACCTTC | CASSERTGNNYGYTF
many | TRBJ2-1 | TRBD1 | TRBV6-4 | TGTGCCAGCAGTGACGGGACAGGGAGTAATGAGCAGTTCTTC | CASSDGTGSNEQFF
. | TRBJ2-2 | . | TRBV7-2 | TGTGCCAGCAGCTTAAGGTTGGGACTCCACGTCGGGGAGCTGTTTTTT | CASSLRLGLHVGELFF
. | TRBJ1-2 | . | TRBV30 | TGTGCCTGGAGTGTAGGCGGGGGTGGCGGCTACACCTTC | CAWSVGGGGGYTF
. | TRBJ1-1 | . | TRBV10-3 | TGTGCCATCAGTGAGTCAAAGGACAGCCGTTACACTGAAGCTTTCTTT | CAISESKDSRYTEAFF
. | TRBJ1-5 | . | TRBV5-8 | TGTGCCAGCAGCTTGTCCTGGGGCGCGAGCAATCAGCCCCAGCATTTT | CASSLSWGASNQPQHF
few | TRBJ1-2 | TRBD1 | TRBV4-2 | TGTGCCAGCAGCCAAGATAGACAGGGGGGAGGCTACACCTTC | CASSQDRQGGGYTF
. | TRBJ2-3 | . | TRBV24-1 | TGTGCCACCAGTGATTTATCCTCCACAGATACGCAGTATTTT | CATSDLSSTDTQYF
. | TRBJ2-7 | TRBD2 | TRBV7-3 | TGTGCCAGCAGCCCTCTGCAGCCGGGGGGGCCTTCCGAGCAGTACTTC | CASSPLQPGGPSEQYF
. | TRBJ2-7 | TRBD2 | TRBV4-1 | TGCGCCAGCAGCGTCCGACTAGCGGGGGTACCTTACGAGCAGTACTTC | CASSVRLAGVPYEQYF
. | TRBJ2-5 | TRBD2 | TRBV9 | TGTGCCAGCAGCGTAGCTAGCGGGGGGTACCAAGAGACCCAGTACTTC | CASSVASGGYQETQYF
. | TRBJ2-3 | . | TRBV6-5 | TGTGCCAGCAAAACTAGCACAGATACGCAGTATTTT | CASKTSTDTQYF
. | TRBJ2-4 | TRBD1 | TRBV27 | TGTGCCAGCAGTTTACCCGACAGGGCTTTAGCCAAAAACATTCAGTACTTC | CASSLPDRALAKNIQYF
. | TRBJ2-7 | . | TRBV6-2/TRBV6-3 | TGTGCCAGCAGTGCCCTCAGCTCCTACGAGCAGTACTTC | CASSALSSYEQYF
. | TRBJ2-3 | TRBD1 | TRBV29-1 | TGCAGCGCGACAGGGGGCACAGATACGCAGTATTTT | CSATGGTDTQYF
. | TRBJ2-5 | TRBD2 | TRBV10-1 | TGCGCCAGCAGTGAGGTAGCGGGGTTGACCCAGTACTTC | CASSEVAGLTQYF
. | TRBJ1-2 | . | TRBV2 | TGTGCCAGCAGTGAAAGGGCAGCGACAGCTAACTATGGCTACACCTTC | CASSERAATANYGYTF